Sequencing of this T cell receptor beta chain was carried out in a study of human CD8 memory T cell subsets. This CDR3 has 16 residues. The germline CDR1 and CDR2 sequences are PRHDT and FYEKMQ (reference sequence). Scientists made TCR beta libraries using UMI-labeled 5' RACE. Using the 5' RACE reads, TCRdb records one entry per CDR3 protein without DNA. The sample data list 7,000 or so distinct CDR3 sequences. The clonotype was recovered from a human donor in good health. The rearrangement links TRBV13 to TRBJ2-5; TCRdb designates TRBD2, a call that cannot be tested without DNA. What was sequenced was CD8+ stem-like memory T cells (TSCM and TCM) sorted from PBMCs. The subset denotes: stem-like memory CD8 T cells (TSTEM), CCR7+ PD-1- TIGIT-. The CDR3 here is CASSPPRLSSQETQYF.